This passage covers 18 T cell receptor beta chains from one sample sequenced in a study of T cells in Graves' hyperthyroidism and ophthalmopathy. RNA transcripts were the template for amplifying TCR beta CDR3 regions. The HTBI primer set was used in a first-round RT-PCR of the TCR CDR3. TCRdb ran MiXCR on the multiplex PCR reads and lists one entry per CDR3 protein. Here the sample spans roughly 100,000 distinct CDR3 sequences, 45% to 50% being singletons. Source material: blood. Receptors originate from a man aged 40-50 years with Graves' hyperthyroidism.

This clonotype appeared a single time. V usage is TRBV5-6 and J usage is TRBJ2-7; 12 nucleotides agree with TRBD2. Germline values: CDR1 SGHDT, CDR2 YYEEEE. V gave up 1 base and J gave up 4 bases; unmatched junction bases: 6. The CDR3 length is 16 residues. The CDR3 loop is CASSLPGLAGPYEQYF. The CDR3 DNA reads TGTGCCAGCAGCTTGCCGGGACTAGCGGGCCCTTACGAGCAGTACTTC.

The table lists this clonotype with many counts. This chain connects TRBV20-1 to TRBJ1-1; D gene unclear. V lost 1 base and J 12 bases, leaving 12 bases between the germline ends. Looked up from germline, CDR1 is DFQATT and CDR2 is SNEGSKA (reference sequence). The CDR3 is made up of 11 amino acids. This chain's CDR3 is CSARGPAGTFF. For the CDR3, the DNA is TGCAGTGCTAGAGGTCCGGCAGGAACTTTCTTT.

This clonotype was seen at least ten times. The chain employs TRBV19 and TRBJ2-5; TRBD2 agrees at 9 bases. CDR3 size: 13 residues. Trimming took 5 bases from V and 5 from J; bases not matched to a gene: 3. Germline V CDR1 and CDR2: LNHDA, SQIVND (reference sequence). DNA for the CDR3: TGTGCCAGTAGTGCTAGCGGGGTCGAGACCCAGTACTTC. It is translated as CASSASGVETQYF.

The chain couples TRBV6-2 or TRBV6-3 to TRBJ2-7; no firm D call. Germline loops: CDR1 MNHEY, CDR2 SVGEGT. The ends were cut back, 10 bases at V and 0 bases at J, with 13 bases in the middle. The CDR3 length is 13 residues. As DNA, the CDR3 is TGTGCCAACTCCCGGACGGTCTCCTACGAGCAGTACTTC. Translation: CANSRTVSYEQYF.

This clonotype was detected ten times or more. The rearrangement links TRBV5-1 to TRBJ1-4, with D hard to call. V dropped 2 bases and J dropped 0 bases, with 8 bases sitting between them. The germline CDR1 and CDR2 sequences are SGHRS and YFSETQ. CDR3 length: 15 amino acids. The CDR3 sequence: CASSFGASTNEKLFF. The CDR3 DNA reads TGCGCCAGCAGCTTTGGCGCATCAACTAATGAAAAACTGTTTTTT.

The chain joins TRBV7-9 to TRBJ1-3, with a tentative D call TRBD1 (5 bases). In germline, CDR1 is SEHNR, CDR2 FQNEAQ (reference sequence). The CDR3 is 16 residues long. Trimming left V 5 bases short and J 8 bases short, with 22 bases between. CDR3 in DNA: TGTGCCAGCAGCCCGGCAGGGACGGCCTATGGCTACACCATATATTTT. It yields the protein CASSPAGTAYGYTIYF. Combining the CDR3 with reference TRBV7-9 and TRBJ1-3 gives the whole variable domain DTGVSQNPRHKITKRGQNVTFRCDPISEHNRLYWYRQTLGQGPEFLTYFQNEAQLEKSRLLSDRFSAERPKGSFSTLEIQRTEQGDSAMYLCASSPAGTAYGYTIYFGEGSWLTVV.

The chain uses TRBV7-8 and TRBJ2-7; 10 bases fit TRBD1. The junction had 8 bases not matched to a gene; V was cut back by 3 bases and J by 6 bases. This CDR3 has 15 residues. The germline CDR1 and CDR2 sequences are SGHVS and FQNEAQ. In DNA form, the CDR3 reads TGTGCCAGCAGCTTGTGGACAGGGGGACCTGGCGAGCAGTACTTC. Residues: CASSLWTGGPGEQYF.

This clonotype was recorded many times. This chain links TRBV24-1 with TRBJ2-1; D call uncertain. The CDR3 is 14 amino acids. Trimming removed 5 bases at V and 5 bases at J, with 12 bases between. From germline, CDR1 is KGHDR and CDR2 SFDVKD. CDR3 amino acids: CATSGRVSDNEQFF. CDR3 sequence (DNA): TGTGCCACCAGTGGCAGAGTTTCGGACAATGAGCAGTTCTTC.

The chain has TRBV15 and TRBJ2-6; D is possibly TRBD1 (5 bases). The CDR3 totals 15 residues. From germline, CDR1 is LNHNV and CDR2 YYDKDF (reference sequence). V shed 3 bases and J shed 3 bases, with 9 bases lying between them. As DNA, the CDR3 is TGTGCCACCAGCAGTTCCAGGGTTGGGGCCAACGTCCTGACTTTC. This gives the protein CATSSSRVGANVLTF.

The table lists this clonotype with many counts. In DNA, the CDR3 is TGCAGTGCTCCGCGACAGGGGCGTAACACTGAAGCTTTCTTT. It encodes CSAPRQGRNTEAFF. This chain links TRBV20-1 with TRBJ1-1; 8 bases are shared with TRBD1. The CDR3 runs to 14 residues. J was trimmed by 2 bases and V by 5 bases; bases with no gene match: 7. Per germline, CDR1 DFQATT and CDR2 SNEGSKA (reference sequence).

This sequence joins TRBV20-1 and TRBJ2-7, with 8 bases that match TRBD1. V lost 6 bases to trimming and J lost 2 bases; unmatched junction nucleotides: 6. The CDR3 consists of 13 residues. Germline V gene data show CDR1 as DFQATT and CDR2 as SNEGSKA (reference sequence). The CDR3 spells CSASKDRAYEQYF. The CDR3 region has the DNA TGCAGTGCCAGCAAGGACAGGGCCTACGAGCAGTACTTC.

This clonotype was counted at least ten times. The rearrangement uses TRBV5-1 and TRBJ2-7; no firm D call. V gave up 0 bases and J gave up 2 bases, with 3 bases separating them. Germline CDR1 is SGHRS and CDR2 is YFSETQ. The CDR3 loop spans 12 amino acids. The CDR3 loop reads CASSLEPYEQYF. The CDR3 DNA reads as TGCGCCAGCAGCTTGGAACCCTACGAGCAGTACTTC.

The sample holds many counts of this clonotype. The chain carries TRBV7-2 and TRBJ2-1, with D tentatively TRBD2 (6 bases). The ends were cut back, 5 bases at V and 6 bases at J, with 14 bases in the middle. The CDR3 has 14 residues. Germline assignment: CDR1 SGHTA and CDR2 FQGNSA. The CDR3 protein is CASSPGTWINEQFF. The CDR3 DNA reads TGTGCCAGCAGCCCAGGGACTTGGATCAATGAGCAGTTCTTC.

This clonotype was observed many times. J is TRBJ2-7 and V is TRBV2; 9 nucleotides line up with TRBD2. V shed 4 bases and J 0 bases; nucleotides not matched to a gene: 4. The germline V gene has CDR1 SNHLY and CDR2 FYNNEI. The CDR3 is 15 residues long. CDR3 in amino acids: CASSAVSGSSYEQYF. The CDR3 DNA follows: TGTGCCAGCAGTGCGGTTAGCGGGAGCTCCTACGAGCAGTACTTC.

The V call is TRBV7-3, the J call TRBJ1-1; 10 positions match TRBD1. Germline V gives CDR1 SGHTA, CDR2 FQGTGA. This CDR3 is 14 amino acids long. Trimming removed 4 bases from V and 1 base from J; junction bases left unmatched: 0. The CDR3 sequence: CASSWTGGNTEAFF. Written as DNA, the CDR3 is TGTGCCAGCAGCTGGACAGGGGGGAACACTGAAGCTTTCTTT.

Turning to this clonotype: It may be a read error: a sequence one base away is much more abundant. The chain has TRBV6-2 or TRBV6-3 and TRBJ1-5, with D possibly matching TRBD1 (5 bases). CDR1 and CDR2 (germline): MNHEY, SVGEGT. The CDR3 consists of 15 residues. CDR3 loop: CASSYGASSNQSQHF. The DNA of the CDR3 is TGTGCCAGCAGTTACGGGGCCAGTAGCAATCAGTCCCAGCATTTT.

The V and J genes are TRBV5-1 and TRBJ2-1; 7 nucleotides align to TRBD2. Germline lookup yields CDR1 SGHRS and CDR2 YFSETQ. The V segment lost 4 bases and the J segment 3 bases; nucleotides outside the gene matches: 4. The CDR3 has 14 residues. As DNA, the CDR3 is TGCGCCAGCAGCGTGGCGGGGGACTACAATGAGCAGTTCTTC. Translating gives CASSVAGDYNEQFF.

On this clonotype itself: This may be a read error, as it is one base from a much larger clone. The chain employs TRBV5-8 and TRBJ1-1; tentatively, D is TRBD1 (6 bases). The CDR3 runs to 14 residues. Germline V gene lookup returns CDR1 SGHTS and CDR2 YDEGEE. The CDR3 sequence: CASSLGNRETGAFF. The DNA for the CDR3 is TGTGCCAGCAGCTTGGGGAACAGGGAGACTGGAGCTTTCTTT.